This T cell receptor (beta chain) was recovered during a study of T cell clonality in common variable immunodeficiency. Deletions cut 2 bases from V and 6 bases from J, with 15 bases between. This CDR3 is 15 amino acids long. Per the germline V gene, CDR1 is SGHNT and CDR2 is YYREEE (reference sequence). Clones were read by immunoSEQ multiplex PCR, and TCRdb kept only the in-frame ones, dropping some. The sample contains 40,000 or so clones, none occurring once; approximately 5.5% lies in the top ten. Diagnosis required reduced IgG, IgA and/or IgM with specific antibody deficiency. CVID subjects were neither ill nor on immunomodulatory or immunosuppressive medication at sampling. Findings and limits, study-wide: In common variable immunodeficiency, TCR beta chains reportedly carried fewer deletions and N-nucleotide insertions.

This clone was observed at least ten times. Its specificity is unknown. The read falls 3 residues short of the CDR3 end, and the missing part is taken from the germline J gene. This sequence originates from a human donor with common variable immunodeficiency. The chain has TRBV5-4 and TRBJ1-5, with a weak D call TRBD1 (5 bases). Sample: peripheral blood mononuclear cells. CDR3 DNA, as far as it was read: TGTGCCAGCAGCTTCGACGGGGGGAAGATTCAGCCC. It yields the protein CASSFDGGKIQP. The full CDR3 reads CASSFDGGKIQPQHF.